The entry that follows covers one TCR beta chain sequence. These data belong to a study of prognosis after radiotherapy for stage I lung cancer. Background on the study: Several patients developed post-radiotherapy distant metastases at median around seven months; about 15 had no significant progression.

Two separate time points each saw a draw of about 6 milliliters of peripheral blood. The study amplified the TCR beta CDR3 region from genomic DNA. This amplification was carried out by two rounds of multiplex PCR. The use of primers specific to each TRBV and TRBJ gene characterized first-round PCR. One entry per CDR3 protein, called by TCRdb with MiXCR from the multiplex PCR reads. The sample has about 27,000 distinct CDR3 sequences; more than 45% are singletons. Here the sequenced sample was PBMCs, taken before or after stereotactic body radiation therapy (not recorded which). The sequence was obtained from a donor over 45 with non-small cell lung cancer.

The CDR3 DNA reads TGTGCCAGCAGGGAGACATACTCTGGAAACACCATATATTTT. It yields the protein CASRETYSGNTIYF. The chain joins TRBV6-2 or TRBV6-3 to TRBJ1-3; D is unresolved. Between the trimmed V and J ends, which lost 6 bases and 0 bases, there was a span of 9 bases. This CDR3 has 14 residues. The germline CDR1 and CDR2 sequences are MNHEY and SVGEGT.